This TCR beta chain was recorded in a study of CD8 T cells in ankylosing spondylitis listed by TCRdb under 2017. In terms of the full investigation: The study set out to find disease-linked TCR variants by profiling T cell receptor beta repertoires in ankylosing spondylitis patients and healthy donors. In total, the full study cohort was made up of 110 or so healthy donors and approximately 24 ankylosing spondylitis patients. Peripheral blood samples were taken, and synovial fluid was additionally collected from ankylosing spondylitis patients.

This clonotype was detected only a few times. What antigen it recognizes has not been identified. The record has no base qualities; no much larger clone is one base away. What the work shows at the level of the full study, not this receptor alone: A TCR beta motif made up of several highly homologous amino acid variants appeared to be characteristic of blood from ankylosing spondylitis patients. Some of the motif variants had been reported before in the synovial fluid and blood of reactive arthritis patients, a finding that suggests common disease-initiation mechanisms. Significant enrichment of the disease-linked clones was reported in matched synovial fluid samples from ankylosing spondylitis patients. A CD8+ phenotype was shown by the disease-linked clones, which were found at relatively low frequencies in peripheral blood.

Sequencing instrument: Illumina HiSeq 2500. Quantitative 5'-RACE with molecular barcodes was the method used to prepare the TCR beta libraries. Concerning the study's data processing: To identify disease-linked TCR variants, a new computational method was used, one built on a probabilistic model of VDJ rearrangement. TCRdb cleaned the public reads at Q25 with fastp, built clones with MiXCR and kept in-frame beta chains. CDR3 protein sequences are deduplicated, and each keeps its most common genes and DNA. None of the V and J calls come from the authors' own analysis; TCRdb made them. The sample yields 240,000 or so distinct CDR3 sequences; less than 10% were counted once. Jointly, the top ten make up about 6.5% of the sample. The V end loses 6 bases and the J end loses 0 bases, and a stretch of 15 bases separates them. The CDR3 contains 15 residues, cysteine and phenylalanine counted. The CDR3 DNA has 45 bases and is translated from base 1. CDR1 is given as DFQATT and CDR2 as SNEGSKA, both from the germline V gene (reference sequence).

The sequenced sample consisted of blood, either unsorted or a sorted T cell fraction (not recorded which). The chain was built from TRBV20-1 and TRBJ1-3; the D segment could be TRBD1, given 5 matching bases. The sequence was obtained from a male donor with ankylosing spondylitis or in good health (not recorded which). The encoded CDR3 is CSALARGSSGNTIYF. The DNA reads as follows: TGCAGTGCGCTTGCCCGGGGGTCCTCTGGAAACACCATATATTTT.